This TCR beta chain was captured in a study of blood T cell repertoires in COVID-19 (dated by TCRdb to 2020 to 2021). With regard to the full study: Collaborator samples came from the United States, Italy and Spain and covered acute and convalescent phases of COVID-19. The prospective study material was composed of cDNA or gDNA derived from T cells, B-cell-depleted T cells, or PBMCs. Deeply sampled blood TCRbeta repertoires from subjects exposed to, actively infected with, or recovered from COVID-19 were included in the dataset. A freely available public database, intended as a resource for researchers studying the immune response to SARS-CoV-2, is where the repertoires were released. The samples were drawn from the first 160 participants of the ongoing ImmuneRACE study and from 1,254 subjects provided by 6 global collaborators. A de-identified subject ID, COVID-19 status, age in years and sex were almost always included in the sample metadata. HLA class I and class II types, where available, came from metadata supplied by the sample provider rather than from assay-based typing. Paper-wide results and their limitations: Clinical and demographic metadata were provided uncurated, with the amount varying by source and participant.

The immunoSEQ Assay, a bias-controlled multiplex PCR, was used to amplify TCRbeta CDR3 regions from genomic DNA. In the original analysis: The number of nucleated cells in each sample was estimated by amplification of reference gene primers within the assay. To quantify the absolute abundance of each unique TCRbeta CDR3 rearrangement, sequence reads were collapsed and filtered. For each sample, productive Simpson clonality was calculated by taking the square root of Simpson's diversity index across productive rearrangements. TCRdb provides this immuneACCESS table in a form limited to in-frame rearrangements. Some clones are lacking; in checked studies, under half of them reflect an unresolved V gene, and why the rest are absent is not known. The DNA gave D and trimming, while V, J and clone size come from that table. The sample table contains around 100,000 clones; only one count was recorded for 85% of them. The ten largest clonotypes hold about 2% of the sample.

The V end gives up 3 bases and the J end 0 bases, leaving 1 base in the junction not matched to a gene. CDR1 and CDR2 are read off the germline V gene (reference sequence) as LGHDT and YNNKEL. Measured from the cysteine to the phenylalanine, the CDR3 is 15 residues long. Only the CDR3 DNA stays, 45 bases, in frame from base 1. On this clone: Its target antigen remains unknown. No much larger clone is present one base from it, and per-base qualities are unavailable.

The collaborating institutions used their own protocols to collect whole blood in K2EDTA tubes. For TCRbeta analysis, collaborators shipped samples in one of three forms: frozen whole blood, isolated PBMCs, or DNA extracted from either of those sample types. Sequenced input: peripheral blood. In this chain, TRBV3-1 (or the pseudogene TRBV3-2) is recombined with TRBJ1-1; 10 middle bases align to TRBD1. This TCR derives from a human donor in a cohort sampled during active COVID-19. The sequenced DNA is TGTGCCAGCAGCCAGACAGGGGGCATGAACACTGAAGCTTTCTTT. Its protein product is CASSQTGGMNTEAFF.